This paragraph covers one T cell receptor (beta chain) sequence. Its specificity is unknown. Use of 60 Vbeta and 13 Jbeta primers characterized the PCR. Produced via immunoSEQ multiplex PCR; TCRdb's table is partial and in-frame only. This sample carries about 83,000 clones, roughly 75% of them seen once, and the ten largest clones take more than 3.5%. This specimen comes from a study of cytomegalovirus exposure and HLA in healthy donors. Findings and limits, study-wide: 87-base-pair reads could not separate some V segments, including TRBV6-2 and TRBV6-3.

Trimming shortened V by 6 bases and J by 4 bases, and 13 bases separated the two germline ends. Germline V CDR1 and CDR2: LNHDA, SQIVND (reference sequence). There are 14 residues in the CDR3. Sequenced sample: PBMCs. This chain links TRBV19 with TRBJ1-5, with a weak D call TRBD1 (6 bases). This receptor was identified in a man between 60 and 75 years old in good health and CMV-seronegative. In DNA, the CDR3 is TGTGCCAGTAGCCCCGGACAGAAAAATCAGCCCCAGCATTTT. It is translated as CASSPGQKNQPQHF.